This record covers a single T cell receptor beta chain. Its antigen is as yet unknown. V shed 1 base, J shed 4 bases, and the junction held 16 bases outside the gene matches. The CDR3 length is 19 residues. The V gene's germline CDR1 is SGHTA and CDR2 FQGNSA. This specimen comes from a study of cytomegalovirus exposure and HLA in healthy donors. General study findings and limits: Common viral pathogens seemed to be connected with several of the most significant clusters, according to a later analysis. Presence/absence analyses assumed roughly uniform sequencing depth across donors, which may not hold.

The study ran its PCR with 60 Vbeta and 13 Jbeta primers. Only in-frame clones appear in the TCRdb table, and some are missing; sequencing was by immunoSEQ multiplex PCR. The sample has a few hundred thousand clones, around nine tenths seen once; the top ten hold about 1.5%. The receptor was derived from a girl aged 2 to 9 in good health and CMV-seronegative. The chain uses TRBV7-2 and TRBJ1-1, with 9 positions matching TRBD1. The sample comprised PBMCs. The CDR3 protein is CASSLVQGTGLTLGTEAFF. In nucleotides, the CDR3 is TGTGCCAGCAGCTTAGTTCAAGGGACAGGGTTGACTTTGGGCACTGAAGCTTTCTTT.